A selection of T cell receptor beta chains follows, all from one sample in a study of blood T cell repertoires in COVID-19. TCRdb's table, derived via immunoSEQ multiplex PCR, lists solely in-frame clones and lacks some. This sample has about 180,000 clones; about 72% occur once, and the top ten carry about 18%. Sequencing was done on a sample of PBMCs or T cells enriched from blood (not recorded which). These receptors originate from a woman between 45 and 60 years old who had recovered from COVID-19. CDR3s include the opening cysteine and the closing phenylalanine or tryptophan. The D gene is left open where the match is weak. Clone size is not always given. Where it is, it says once, few, many or a class for expanded clones.

V gene: TRBV19
clone size: NA
J gene: TRBJ1-2
D gene: TRBD1
CDR3 DNA: TGTGCCAGTACCTCGTTTCCGGCAGGGGGCTCTGGCTACACCTTC
CDR3 protein: CASTSFPAGGSGYTF

V gene: TRBV5-5
clone size: NA
J gene: TRBJ2-7
D gene: TRBD2
CDR3 DNA: TGTGCCAGCAGCTCGGAAGGGACTAGCGGGATTTGGGGCGAGCAGTACTTC
CDR3 protein: CASSSEGTSGIWGEQYF

V gene: TRBV23-1
clone size: NA
J gene: TRBJ2-7
D gene: TRBD1
CDR3 DNA: TGCGCCAGCAGTCCATCTTGGGACAGGGGGTACGAGCAGTACTTC
CDR3 protein: CASSPSWDRGYEQYF

V gene: TRBV9
clone size: NA
J gene: TRBJ2-7
D gene: TRBD2
CDR3 DNA: TGTGCCAGCAGCGTAGGCCGGACTAGCGACACCTACGAGCAGTACTTC
CDR3 protein: CASSVGRTSDTYEQYF

V gene: TRBV7-2
clone size: NA
J gene: TRBJ2-7
D gene: NA
CDR3 DNA: TGTGCCAGCAGCTTAGATGGTCTAGCAGACGAGCAGTACTTC
CDR3 protein: CASSLDGLADEQYF

V gene: TRBV19
clone size: NA
J gene: TRBJ1-2
D gene: TRBD1
CDR3 DNA: TGTGCCAGTAGTGCCGGCACAGGGGTAAATGGCTACACCTTC
CDR3 protein: CASSAGTGVNGYTF

V gene: TRBV3-1/TRBV3-2
clone size: NA
J gene: TRBJ1-3
D gene: NA
CDR3 DNA: TGTGCCAGCAGCCCCTCCGGAAACACCATATATTTT
CDR3 protein: CASSPSGNTIYF

V gene: TRBV27
clone size: NA
J gene: TRBJ2-7
D gene: TRBD2
CDR3 DNA: TGTGCCAGCAGCCCCAGCGGGAGCCCTTACGAGCAGTACTTC
CDR3 protein: CASSPSGSPYEQYF

V gene: TRBV6-2/TRBV6-3
clone size: NA
J gene: TRBJ1-2
D gene: TRBD1
CDR3 DNA: TGTGCCAGCAGTTGGGGAGACAGGGCCTATGGCTACACCTTC
CDR3 protein: CASSWGDRAYGYTF

V gene: TRBV3-1/TRBV3-2
clone size: NA
J gene: TRBJ2-5
D gene: TRBD2
CDR3 DNA: TGTGCCAGCAGCCCAATAGCGGGGAGGGAAGAGACCCAGTACTTC
CDR3 protein: CASSPIAGREETQYF

V gene: TRBV10-3
clone size: NA
J gene: TRBJ2-7
D gene: TRBD1
CDR3 DNA: TGTGCCATCAGTGAGCCCGATAAGGGGGCGCAGGTTGGGGAGCAGTACTTC
CDR3 protein: CAISEPDKGAQVGEQYF

V gene: TRBV21-1
clone size: NA
J gene: TRBJ2-1
D gene: NA
CDR3 DNA: TGTGCCCGTCCAGCACTAGCGGACGGAATGCATGAGCAGTTCTTC
CDR3 protein: CARPALADGMHEQFF

V gene: TRBV5-1
clone size: NA
J gene: TRBJ2-1
D gene: TRBD1
CDR3 DNA: TGCGCCAGCAGCAAACTCCCCGGGACAGAGTACAATGAGCAGTTCTTC
CDR3 protein: CASSKLPGTEYNEQFF

V gene: TRBV27
clone size: NA
J gene: TRBJ2-3
D gene: TRBD1
CDR3 DNA: TGTGCCAGCAGTTTAAGTTCGACAGGGAGCACAGATACGCAGTATTTT
CDR3 protein: CASSLSSTGSTDTQYF

V gene: TRBV30
clone size: NA
J gene: TRBJ1-6
D gene: TRBD1
CDR3 DNA: TGTGCCTGGAGAGCCTTGGGACAGAATAATTCACCCCTCCACTTT
CDR3 protein: CAWRALGQNNSPLHF

V gene: TRBV2
clone size: NA
J gene: TRBJ1-4
D gene: NA
CDR3 DNA: TGTGCCATTCAGGGATCTGATACTGAAAAACTGTTTTTT
CDR3 protein: CAIQGSDTEKLFF

V gene: TRBV10-2
clone size: NA
J gene: TRBJ2-1
D gene: NA
CDR3 DNA: TGCGCCAGCAGTGAAGGCGGCAGGGAAGCTTACGGCGCGCAGTTCTTC
CDR3 protein: CASSEGGREAYGAQFF

V gene: TRBV5-4
clone size: NA
J gene: TRBJ1-2
D gene: NA
CDR3 DNA: TGTGCCAGCAGCCTAAACAGGGCCGGCTACACCTTC
CDR3 protein: CASSLNRAGYTF

V gene: TRBV28
clone size: NA
J gene: TRBJ2-6
D gene: TRBD1
CDR3 DNA: TGTGCCAGCACTAAAACACGAGGGGGCGGGTTCGGTGCTGGGGCCAACGTCCTGACTTTC
CDR3 protein: CASTKTRGGGFGAGANVLTF

V gene: TRBV6-5
clone size: few
J gene: TRBJ2-1
D gene: NA
CDR3 DNA: TGTGCCAGCAGCCACTGGGGGGACAATGAGCAGTTCTTC
CDR3 protein: CASSHWGDNEQFF

V gene: TRBV9
clone size: NA
J gene: TRBJ1-4
D gene: NA
CDR3 DNA: TGTGCCAGCAGCCCCGAACAGCCGGGGGATGAAAAACTGTTTTTT
CDR3 protein: CASSPEQPGDEKLFF

V gene: TRBV5-1
clone size: NA
J gene: TRBJ2-7
D gene: TRBD1
CDR3 DNA: TGCGCCAGCACTTTTTCCAGGGGGCTGGGTGAGCAGTACTTC
CDR3 protein: CASTFSRGLGEQYF

V gene: TRBV7-6
clone size: NA
J gene: TRBJ2-3
D gene: TRBD2
CDR3 DNA: TGTGCCAGCAGCTTAGCGCGTGCGGGAGGTGGGCCAGATACGCAGTATTTT
CDR3 protein: CASSLARAGGGPDTQYF

V gene: TRBV7-6
clone size: NA
J gene: TRBJ2-1
D gene: TRBD2
CDR3 DNA: TGTGCCAGCAGCTATTTACCGACTAGCGGGAGAGATGAGCAGTTCTTC
CDR3 protein: CASSYLPTSGRDEQFF